These 19 T cell receptor beta chains share one sample of origin, sequenced in a study of blood T cell repertoires in COVID-19. TCRdb's copy holds only in-frame clones and misses some; the assay was immunoSEQ multiplex PCR. This table holds 250,000 to 300,000 clones, around 83% found once. Sequenced material: peripheral blood. The receptors originated from a man aged 18 to 29 with active or convalescent COVID-19.

CDR3 nucleotides: TGTGCCAGCAGCTTGTTCCCACCCGGGACAGGGGAAGAGACCCAGTACTTC. This encodes CASSLFPPGTGEETQYF. The genes are TRBV7-6 and TRBJ2-5, with 10 bases that match TRBD1. Germline-derived CDR1 and CDR2 are SGHVS and FNYEAQ. Germline trimming cut 3 bases from V and 3 bases from J; bases unmatched to any gene: 10. The CDR3 consists of 17 residues.

In DNA, the CDR3 is TGTGCCAGCAGCTCGTCGGGACTAAACACTGAAGCTTTCTTT. This encodes CASSSSGLNTEAFF. The chain couples TRBV11-3 to TRBJ1-1; TRBD1 is a possible D gene (5 bases). Trimming removed 4 bases at V and 2 bases at J, with 11 bases between. The germline V gene has CDR1 SGHNT and CDR2 YENEEA. The CDR3 sequence is 14 residues long.

The chain has TRBV11-2 and TRBJ1-5; weak D call: TRBD1 (5 bases). The CDR3 runs 14 residues. Germline V gene data show CDR1 as SGHAT and CDR2 as FQNNGV. V lost 1 base, J lost 4 bases, and 8 bases lay in between. CDR3 sequence: CASSLAGLNQPQHF. The DNA for the CDR3 is TGTGCCAGCAGCTTAGCAGGGTTAAATCAGCCCCAGCATTTT.

The J gene is TRBJ2-5, the V gene TRBV3-1 (or the pseudogene TRBV3-2); D possibly corresponds to TRBD2 (6 bases). Per germline, CDR1 LGHDT and CDR2 YNNKEL (reference sequence). V was clipped by 0 bases and J by 4 bases, with 24 bases between them. The CDR3 loop spans 19 amino acids. Written as DNA, the CDR3 is TGTGCCAGCAGCCAAGATACATATGTTAGCTGGTCGGAGGGAGAGACCCAGTACTTC. Translation: CASSQDTYVSWSEGETQYF.

The V and J genes are TRBV9 and TRBJ2-3; 8 bases align to TRBD2. The CDR3 is 15 residues long. The J segment lost 2 bases and the V segment lost 2 bases, leaving 4 bases of the junction unmatched. The germline gives CDR1 SGDLS, CDR2 YYNGEE. The CDR3 protein is CASSVSGSLTDTQYF. The CDR3 DNA follows: TGTGCCAGCAGCGTGAGCGGGAGCCTCACAGATACGCAGTATTTT.

The rearrangement uses TRBV9 and TRBJ1-1, with no clear D. CDR3 length: 13 amino acids. Germline CDR1 and CDR2: SGDLS and YYNGEE. V was clipped by 0 bases and J by 1 base, with 4 bases between them. Written as DNA, the CDR3 is TGTGCCAGCAGCGTAGACTGGAACACTGAAGCTTTCTTT. Its protein product is CASSVDWNTEAFF.

J is TRBJ2-7 and V is TRBV6-1; TRBD1 might be the D (6 bases). In germline, CDR1 is MNHNS, CDR2 SASEGT. Trimming took off 2 bases at V and 2 bases at J, with 13 bases between the two ends. The CDR3 runs to 15 residues. The CDR3 loop reads CASSEWGGGPYEQYF. The CDR3 DNA sequence: TGTGCCAGCAGTGAATGGGGTGGGGGCCCCTACGAGCAGTACTTC.

As to this clone: This same CDR3 is encoded by further DNA sequences in the sample. The chain combines TRBV5-4 with TRBJ1-2; a possible D gene is TRBD1 (5 bases). Germline V gene data show CDR1 as SGHNT and CDR2 as YYREEE (reference sequence). V lost 3 bases and J 2 bases, leaving 11 bases between the germline ends. The CDR3 loop spans 14 amino acids. CDR3 protein: CASSSRSGNYGYTF. The CDR3 DNA follows: TGTGCCAGCAGCTCGCGATCAGGGAACTATGGCTACACCTTC.

The chain links TRBV5-1 to TRBJ2-1; 8 bases agree with TRBD2. The junction had 10 bases not matched to a gene; V was cut back by 6 bases and J by 5 bases. CDR1 SGHRS and CDR2 YFSETQ come from the germline V gene. This CDR3 spans 15 amino acids. DNA for the CDR3: TGCGCCAGCAACCGTGTTGGGACTAGTCACAATGAGCAGTTCTTC. Its protein product is CASNRVGTSHNEQFF.

The rearrangement links TRBV19 to TRBJ2-1, with 10 bases fitting TRBD1. The V gene end was trimmed by 3 bases and the J gene end by 8 bases; junction bases not matched to a gene: 4. Germline V gene sequence: CDR1 LNHDA, CDR2 SQIVND (reference sequence). The CDR3 has 14 amino acids. The CDR3 nucleotides are TGTGCCAGTAGTATGGGGGACAGGGGCGATGAGCAGTTCTTC. It yields the protein CASSMGDRGDEQFF.

The CDR3 DNA follows: TGTGCCAGCAGTCAGGGGCTGTGGGAGCCCCAGCATTTT. Residues: CASSQGLWEPQHF. This chain links TRBV6-4 with TRBJ1-5; TRBD1 is a possible D gene (6 bases). V gave up 5 bases and J gave up 8 bases, with 13 bases separating them. CDR1 is MRHNA, CDR2 SNTAGT, per germline. The CDR3 length is 13 residues.

V is TRBV3-1 (or the pseudogene TRBV3-2) and J is TRBJ1-6; no firm D call. The CDR3 consists of 13 residues. Germline values: CDR1 LGHDT, CDR2 YNNKEL (reference sequence). The ends were cut back, 0 bases at V and 12 bases at J, with 9 bases in the middle. In nucleotides, the CDR3 is TGTGCCAGCAGCCAAGAGGCGGGCTTACCCCTCCACTTT. This gives the protein CASSQEAGLPLHF.

The rearrangement joins TRBV2 to TRBJ1-3; TRBD1 agrees at 7 bases. The CDR3 length is 17 residues. CDR1 is SNHLY, CDR2 FYNNEI, per germline. With V trimmed by 6 bases and J by 4 bases, 15 bases remained unmatched. The CDR3 protein is CASRDTTGQTYGNTIYF. The CDR3 DNA reads TGTGCCAGCAGGGATACGACAGGGCAAACGTACGGAAACACCATATATTTT.

The V and J genes are TRBV19 and TRBJ2-2; tentative D call: TRBD1 (6 bases). Trimming cost V 7 bases and J 7 bases, with 13 bases left between them. The CDR3 length is 13 residues. CDR1 is LNHDA, CDR2 SQIVND, per germline (reference sequence). Here the CDR3 reads CASNHRDIGELFF. The CDR3 nucleotides read TGTGCCAGTAACCACAGGGATATCGGGGAGCTGTTTTTT.

This clone was seen just once. The rearrangement joins TRBV5-1 to TRBJ2-2; 11 nucleotides agree with TRBD2. V shed 6 bases and J 1 base; nucleotides not matched to a gene: 5. The CDR3 totals 16 residues. The germline V gene encodes CDR1 SGHRS and CDR2 YFSETQ. CDR3 in DNA: TGCGCCAGCACCTTACTAGCGGGGGAGAACACCGGGGAGCTGTTTTTT. It is translated as CASTLLAGENTGELFF.

V gene TRBV4-3 combines with J gene TRBJ2-1; 11 nucleotides line up with TRBD2. Germline assignment: CDR1 LGHNA and CDR2 YSLEER. CDR3 size: 15 residues. V lost 4 bases to trimming and J lost 9 bases; unmatched junction nucleotides: 8. The CDR3 loop is CASSPLLAGEGEQFF. The CDR3 DNA reads as TGCGCCAGCAGCCCCCTACTAGCGGGAGAGGGTGAGCAGTTCTTC.

The chain couples TRBV6-5 to TRBJ1-6; 9 bases agree with TRBD1. The CDR3 extends over 14 amino acids. J gave up 10 bases and V 6 bases, and 7 bases lay outside the gene matches. The germline gives CDR1 MNHEY, CDR2 SVGAGI. The CDR3 DNA sequence: TGTGCCAGCAGACCACAGGGGGCTTGGTCACCCCTCCACTTT. Amino acids: CASRPQGAWSPLHF.

A few counts support this clone. The genes are TRBV6-5 and TRBJ2-7, with 10 bases matching TRBD1. The CDR3 totals 13 residues. V was clipped by 6 bases and J by 4 bases; unmatched bases: 3. In germline, CDR1 is MNHEY, CDR2 SVGAGI. CDR3 residues: CASRAGQGYEQYF. The CDR3 DNA follows: TGTGCCAGCAGGGCGGGACAGGGGTACGAGCAGTACTTC.

This clone was detected only a few times. The rearrangement joins TRBV18 to TRBJ2-7; unclear D gene. Germline-derived CDR1 and CDR2 are KGHSH and LQKENI. The CDR3 runs 17 residues. Trimming stripped 0 bases from V and 3 bases from J, with 18 bases between. The CDR3 DNA reads as TGTGCCAGCTCACCACCGGTAGACATTACGAATCTCTACGAGCAGTACTTC. This translates into CASSPPVDITNLYEQYF.